This T cell receptor (beta chain) was recorded in a study of cytomegalovirus exposure and HLA in healthy donors. Study-level points and caveats: In vitro testing confirmed a few CMV-associated chains as specific for CMV antigens. The listing of 150 or so TCR beta chains classed them as cytomegalovirus-associated.

Clones were sequenced by immunoSEQ multiplex PCR, and TCRdb holds only the in-frame ones, with some missing. The sample lists some 240,000 clones; around 87% were seen once. The CDR3 sequence is 16 residues long. Trimming cost V 2 bases and J 0 bases, with 13 bases left between them. Germline lookup yields CDR1 MDHEN and CDR2 SYDVKM. As concerns this clone: The antigen remains unidentified.

This rearrangement joins TRBV28 to TRBJ1-2; possible D gene TRBD1, 5 bases. Source material: PBMCs. This clonotype was sampled from a woman aged 25 to 39 in good health and CMV-seropositive. CDR3 nucleotides: TGTGCCAGCAGTTTAACAGGCTTCCGAGCTAACTATGGCTACACCTTC. It yields the protein CASSLTGFRANYGYTF.